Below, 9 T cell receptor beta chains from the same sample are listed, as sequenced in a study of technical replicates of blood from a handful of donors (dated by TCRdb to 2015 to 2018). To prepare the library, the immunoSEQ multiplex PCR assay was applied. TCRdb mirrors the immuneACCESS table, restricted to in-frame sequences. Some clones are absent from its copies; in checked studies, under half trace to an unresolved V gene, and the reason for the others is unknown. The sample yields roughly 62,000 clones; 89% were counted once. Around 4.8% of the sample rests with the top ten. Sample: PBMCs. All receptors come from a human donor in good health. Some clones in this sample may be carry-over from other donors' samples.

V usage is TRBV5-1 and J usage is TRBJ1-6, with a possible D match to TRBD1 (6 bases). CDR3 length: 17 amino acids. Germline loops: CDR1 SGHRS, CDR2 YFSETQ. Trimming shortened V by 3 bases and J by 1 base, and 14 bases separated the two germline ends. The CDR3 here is CASSSKTGGSYNSPLHF. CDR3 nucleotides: TGCGCCAGCAGCTCAAAGACAGGAGGATCCTATAATTCACCCCTCCACTTT.

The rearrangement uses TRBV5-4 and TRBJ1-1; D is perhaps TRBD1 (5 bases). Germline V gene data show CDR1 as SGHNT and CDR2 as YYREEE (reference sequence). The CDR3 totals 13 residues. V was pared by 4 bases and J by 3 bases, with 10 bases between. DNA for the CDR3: TGTGCCAGCAGCGCGGGACGGGACACTGAAGCTTTCTTT. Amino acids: CASSAGRDTEAFF.

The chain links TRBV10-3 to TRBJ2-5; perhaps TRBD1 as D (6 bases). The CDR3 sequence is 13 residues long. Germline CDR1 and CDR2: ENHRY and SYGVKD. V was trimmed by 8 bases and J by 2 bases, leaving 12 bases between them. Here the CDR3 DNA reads TGTGCCATCCTCGCAGGGGAGCAAGAGACCCAGTACTTC. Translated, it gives CAILAGEQETQYF.

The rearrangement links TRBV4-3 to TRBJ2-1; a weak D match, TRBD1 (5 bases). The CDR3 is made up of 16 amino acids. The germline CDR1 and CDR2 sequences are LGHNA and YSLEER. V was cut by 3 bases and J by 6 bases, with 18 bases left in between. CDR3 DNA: TGCGCCAGCAGCCAGGCAAGACAGAACACCTTCAATGAGCAGTTCTTC. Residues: CASSQARQNTFNEQFF.

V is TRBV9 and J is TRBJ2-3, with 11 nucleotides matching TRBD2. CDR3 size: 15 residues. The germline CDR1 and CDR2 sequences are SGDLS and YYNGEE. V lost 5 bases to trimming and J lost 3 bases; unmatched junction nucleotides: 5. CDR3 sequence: CASSLSGGGTDTQYF. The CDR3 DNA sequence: TGTGCCAGCAGTCTTAGCGGGGGGGGGACAGATACGCAGTATTTT.

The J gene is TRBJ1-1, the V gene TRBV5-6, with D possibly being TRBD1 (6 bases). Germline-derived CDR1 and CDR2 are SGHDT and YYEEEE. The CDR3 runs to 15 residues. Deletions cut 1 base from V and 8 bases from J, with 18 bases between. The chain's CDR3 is CASSLRGRGSPEAFF. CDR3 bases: TGTGCCAGCAGCTTGCGGGGCAGGGGATCTCCGGAAGCTTTCTTT.

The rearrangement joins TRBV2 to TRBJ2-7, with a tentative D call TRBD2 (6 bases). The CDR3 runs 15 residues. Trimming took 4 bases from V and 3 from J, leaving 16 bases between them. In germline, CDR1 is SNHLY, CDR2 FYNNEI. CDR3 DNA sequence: TGTGCCAGCAGTGCAAGACTAGTTCGTAGCTACGAGCAGTACTTC. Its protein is CASSARLVRSYEQYF. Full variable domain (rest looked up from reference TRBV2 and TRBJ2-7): EPEVTQTPSHQVTQMGQEVILRCVPISNHLYFYWYRQILGQKVEFLVSFYNNEISEKSEIFDDQFSVERPDGSNFTLKIRSTKLEDSAMYFCASSARLVRSYEQYFGPGTRLTVT.

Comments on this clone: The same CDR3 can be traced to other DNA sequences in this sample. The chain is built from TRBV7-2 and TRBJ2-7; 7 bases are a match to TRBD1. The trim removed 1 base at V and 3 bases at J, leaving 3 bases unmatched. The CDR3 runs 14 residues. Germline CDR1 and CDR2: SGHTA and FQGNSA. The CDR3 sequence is CASSLGQGNYEQYF. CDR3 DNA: TGTGCCAGCAGCTTAGGACAGGGAAACTACGAGCAGTACTTC. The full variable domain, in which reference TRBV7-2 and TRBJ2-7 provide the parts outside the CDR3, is GAGVSQSPSNKVTEKGKDVELRCDPISGHTALYWYRQSLGQGLEFLIYFQGNSAPDKSGLPSDRFSAERTGGSVSTLTIQRTQQEDSAVYLCASSLGQGNYEQYFGPGTRLTVT.

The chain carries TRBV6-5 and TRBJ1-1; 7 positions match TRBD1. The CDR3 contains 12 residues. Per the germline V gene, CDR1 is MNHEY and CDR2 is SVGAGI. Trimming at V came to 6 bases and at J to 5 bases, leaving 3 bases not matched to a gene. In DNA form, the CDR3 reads TGTGCCAGCAGCCAACAGGGGACTGAAGCTTTCTTT. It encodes CASSQQGTEAFF.